These 16 T cell receptor beta chains were sequenced from one sample in a study of siplizumab effects on memory and regulatory T cells. Libraries were prepared by immunoSEQ multiplex PCR; TCRdb keeps only in-frame clonotypes and omits some of them. The sample contains some 100,000 clones, around 95% of which appear only once. Sequencing was carried out using naive CD4+ T cells sorted from blood. The receptor set was obtained from a human donor in good health.

The chain has TRBV11-2 and TRBJ2-2; 7 bases agree with TRBD1. The CDR3 length is 13 residues. The trim removed 3 bases at V and 13 bases at J, leaving 8 bases unmatched. Per the germline V gene, CDR1 is SGHAT and CDR2 is FQNNGV. DNA of the CDR3: TGTGCCAGCAGCTTTGGGACAGTCATAAGGCTGTTTTTT. Translation gives CASSFGTVIRLFF.

The chain is built from TRBV7-2 and TRBJ2-7; TRBD1 aligns across 7 bases. Germline CDR1 and CDR2: SGHTA and FQGNSA. V was clipped by 5 bases and J by 7 bases; unmatched bases: 8. This CDR3 is built from 13 residues. CDR3 protein: CASSPQSGGEQYF. CDR3 DNA: TGTGCCAGCAGCCCCCAATCAGGGGGAGAGCAGTACTTC.

The rearrangement uses TRBV29-1 and TRBJ2-7; D is possibly TRBD1 (6 bases). The germline V and J ends were trimmed by 4 bases and 3 bases, with 13 bases remaining between them. Germline CDR1 and CDR2: SQVTM and ANQGSEA. This CDR3 is 13 amino acids long. In DNA, the CDR3 is TGCAGCGTTGTGTCACAGGGATTCTACGAGCAGTACTTC. Residues: CSVVSQGFYEQYF.

The CDR3: CASSYTGPNTEAFF. The CDR3 DNA is TGTGCCAGCAGTTACACAGGCCCTAACACTGAAGCTTTCTTT. The chain joins TRBV6-6 to TRBJ1-1; possibly TRBD1 for D (5 bases). There are 14 residues in the CDR3. Germline values: CDR1 MNHNY, CDR2 SVGAGI (reference sequence). The V end was cut by 2 bases, the J end by 2 bases, with 9 bases between.

The CDR3 DNA sequence: TGTGCCAGTAGTATCAAAACTATATCGCTAACTTACAATGAGCAGTTCTTC. This encodes CASSIKTISLTYNEQFF. The J gene is TRBJ2-1, the V gene TRBV19; D gene unclear. The germline gives CDR1 LNHDA, CDR2 SQIVND (reference sequence). Trimming pared 3 bases from V and 4 bases from J, leaving 19 bases between. The CDR3 runs 17 residues.

The chain employs TRBV11-2 and TRBJ1-1, with D unclear. The CDR3 has 16 residues. Looked up from germline, CDR1 is SGHAT and CDR2 is FQNNGV. With 1 base removed from V and 5 bases from J, the gap between germline ends came to 17 bases. CDR3 sequence (DNA): TGTGCCAGCAGCTTAGTCATGACTGGGTGGGGTACTGAAGCTTTCTTT. Protein product: CASSLVMTGWGTEAFF.

This chain uses TRBV14 with TRBJ2-5; a weak D match, TRBD2 (5 bases). Trimming pared 3 bases from V and 5 bases from J, leaving 7 bases between. The germline V gene encodes CDR1 SGHDN and CDR2 FVKESK. This CDR3 is 12 amino acids long. CDR3 DNA: TGTGCCAGCAGCCATAGCGATGAGACCCAGTACTTC. Its translation is CASSHSDETQYF.

V is TRBV29-1 and J is TRBJ1-4, with a tentative D call TRBD1 (5 bases). The CDR3 length is 13 residues. CDR1 SQVTM and CDR2 ANQGSEA come from the germline V gene. Trimming shortened V by 5 bases and J by 11 bases, and 18 bases separated the two germline ends. CDR3: CSVHDPREGKLFF. CDR3 in DNA: TGCAGCGTTCATGACCCCCGGGAGGGGAAACTGTTTTTT. Full variable domain (remainder filled in from reference TRBV29-1 and TRBJ1-4): SAVISQKPSRDICQRGTSLTIQCQVDSQVTMMFWYRQQPGQSLTLIATANQGSEATYESGFVIDKFPISRPNLTFSTLTVSNMSPEDSSIYLCSVHDPREGKLFFGSGTQLSVL.

The chain couples TRBV7-9 to TRBJ2-3; D possibly uses TRBD1 or TRBD2 (5 bases each). CDR1 and CDR2 from the germline V gene are SEHNR and FQNEAQ (reference sequence). The germline V and J ends were trimmed by 5 bases and 4 bases, with 19 bases remaining between them. CDR3 length: 16 residues. This CDR3 reads CASSVKREKGPDTQYF. CDR3 DNA: TGTGCCAGCAGCGTCAAGCGCGAGAAGGGACCAGATACGCAGTATTTT.

The V gene is TRBV4-1, the J gene TRBJ1-1; D ambiguous. Germline V gene data show CDR1 as MGHRA and CDR2 as YSYEKL. V lost 1 base, J lost 0 bases, and 3 bases lay in between. This CDR3 spans 13 amino acids. CDR3 loop: CASSQGMNTEAFF. The CDR3 nucleotides read TGCGCCAGCAGCCAAGGGATGAACACTGAAGCTTTCTTT.

This chain joins TRBV12-5 and TRBJ2-7; D might be TRBD1 or TRBD2, each matching 5 bases. This CDR3 is built from 12 residues. The V and J ends lost 7 bases and 3 bases respectively, with 10 bases between them. Per germline, CDR1 LGHNT and CDR2 FRNRAP. CDR3 DNA: TGTGCTAGTGTGGGACCCTTCTACGAGCAGTACTTC. It yields the protein CASVGPFYEQYF. The variable domain in full, completed from reference TRBV12-5 and TRBJ2-7, reads DARVTQTPRHKVTEMGQEVTMRCQPILGHNTVFWYRQTMMQGLELLAYFRNRAPLDDSGMPKDRFSAEMPDATLATLKIQPSEPRDSAVYFCASVGPFYEQYFGPGTRLTVT.

V usage is TRBV15 and J usage is TRBJ2-2; TRBD1 matches 8 bases. V gave up 6 bases and J gave up 2 bases; unmatched junction bases: 5. Germline V lookup: CDR1 LNHNV, CDR2 YYDKDF (reference sequence). The CDR3 covers 15 residues. CDR3 sequence: CATRLTGANTGELFF. In nucleotides, the CDR3 is TGTGCCACCAGGTTGACAGGGGCCAACACCGGGGAGCTGTTTTTT.

In this sample, this clone turned up once. This chain links TRBV7-3 with TRBJ2-1, with a weak D call TRBD1 (6 bases). The CDR3 runs 14 residues. Germline values: CDR1 SGHTA, CDR2 FQGTGA. The V and J ends lost 8 bases and 0 bases respectively, with 11 bases between them. The CDR3 loop reads CASSGQSSYNEQFF. The CDR3 nucleotides are TGTGCCAGCTCGGGACAAAGCTCCTACAATGAGCAGTTCTTC.

The chain links TRBV18 to TRBJ2-7, with no clear D. CDR3 length: 14 residues. Germline V CDR1 and CDR2: KGHSH, LQKENI. V was pared by 5 bases and J by 2 bases, with 13 bases between. CDR3 sequence reads: CASSTIDGTYEQYF. CDR3 DNA: TGTGCCAGCTCAACCATCGACGGTACCTACGAGCAGTACTTC.

The chain links TRBV10-2 to TRBJ1-3; 9 nucleotides match TRBD1. Germline V gene lookup returns CDR1 WSHSY and CDR2 SAAADI. The junction had 6 bases not matched to a gene; V was cut back by 7 bases and J by 2 bases. The CDR3 extends over 15 amino acids. In DNA, the CDR3 is TGCGCCAGCATGAGGACAGGGGATACTGGAAACACCATATATTTT. Translation: CASMRTGDTGNTIYF.

The chain employs TRBV5-1 and TRBJ1-1, with 7 bases identical to TRBD1. The CDR3 has 15 residues. From germline, CDR1 is SGHRS and CDR2 YFSETQ. V lost 5 bases, J lost 5 bases, and 12 bases stayed unmatched. CDR3 loop: CASRQTGSVWTEAFF. The CDR3 bases are TGCGCCAGCAGACAGACAGGGTCGGTCTGGACTGAAGCTTTCTTT.